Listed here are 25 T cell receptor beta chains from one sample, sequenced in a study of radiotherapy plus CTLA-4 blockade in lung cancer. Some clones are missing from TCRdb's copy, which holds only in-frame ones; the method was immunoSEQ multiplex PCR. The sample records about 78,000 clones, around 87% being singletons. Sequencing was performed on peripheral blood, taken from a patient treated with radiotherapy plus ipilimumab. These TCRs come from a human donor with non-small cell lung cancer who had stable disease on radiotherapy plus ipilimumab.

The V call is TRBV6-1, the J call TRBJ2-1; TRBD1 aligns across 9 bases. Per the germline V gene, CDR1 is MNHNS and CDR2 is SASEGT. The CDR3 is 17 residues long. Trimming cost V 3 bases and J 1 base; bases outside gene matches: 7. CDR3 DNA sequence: TGTGCCAGCAGTGACCGCGGTGGGACAGGGTCCTACAATGAGCAGTTCTTC. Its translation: CASSDRGGTGSYNEQFF.

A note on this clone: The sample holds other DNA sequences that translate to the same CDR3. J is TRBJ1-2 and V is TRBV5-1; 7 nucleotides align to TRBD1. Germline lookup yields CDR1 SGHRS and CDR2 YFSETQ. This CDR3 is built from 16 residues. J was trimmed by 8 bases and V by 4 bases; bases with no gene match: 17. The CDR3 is CASSPSLDRISYGYTF. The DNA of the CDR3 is TGCGCCAGCAGCCCAAGTCTGGACAGGATTTCCTACGGCTACACCTTC.

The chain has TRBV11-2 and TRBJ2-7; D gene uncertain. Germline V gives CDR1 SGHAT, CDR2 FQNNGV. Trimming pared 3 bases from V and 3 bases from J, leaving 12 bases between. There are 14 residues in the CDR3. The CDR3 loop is CASSFSSQVYEQYF. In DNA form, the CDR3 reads TGTGCCAGCAGCTTTTCTAGTCAGGTCTACGAGCAGTACTTC.

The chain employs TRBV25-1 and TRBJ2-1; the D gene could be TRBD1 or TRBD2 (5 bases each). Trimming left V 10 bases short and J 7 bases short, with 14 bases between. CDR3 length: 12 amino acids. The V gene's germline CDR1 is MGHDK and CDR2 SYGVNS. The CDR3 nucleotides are TGTGCCACGAGGGGCAGCCCGAATGAGCAGTTCTTC. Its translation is CATRGSPNEQFF.

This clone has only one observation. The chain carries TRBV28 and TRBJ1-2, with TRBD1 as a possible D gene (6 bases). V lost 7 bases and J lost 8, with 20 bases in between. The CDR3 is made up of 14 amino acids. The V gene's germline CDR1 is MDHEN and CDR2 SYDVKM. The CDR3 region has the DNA TGTGCCAGCAATCTCTTCCGGGGACACGAGGGCTACACCTTC. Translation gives CASNLFRGHEGYTF.

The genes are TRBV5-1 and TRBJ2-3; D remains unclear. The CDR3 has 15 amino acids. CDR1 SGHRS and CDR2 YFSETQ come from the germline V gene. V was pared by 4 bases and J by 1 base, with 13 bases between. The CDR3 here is CASSPGLVGTDTQYF. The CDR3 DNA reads TGCGCCAGCAGCCCCGGGTTGGTCGGCACAGATACGCAGTATTTT.

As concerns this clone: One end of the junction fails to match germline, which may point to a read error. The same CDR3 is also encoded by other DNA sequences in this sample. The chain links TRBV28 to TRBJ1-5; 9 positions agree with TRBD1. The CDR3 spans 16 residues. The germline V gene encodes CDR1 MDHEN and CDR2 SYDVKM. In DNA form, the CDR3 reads TGTGCCAGTAGTTATACAGGGGGCAGCGGCAATCAGCCCCAGCATTTT. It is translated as CASSYTGGSGNQPQHF.

Here the CDR3 DNA reads TGTGCCACCAGGACAGGGGGCACTGAAGCTTTCTTT. Its translation is CATRTGGTEAFF. The chain combines TRBV28 with TRBJ1-1, with TRBD1 identical over 10 bases. V dropped 10 bases and J dropped 4; count of bases not matched to a gene: 3. CDR3 length: 12 amino acids. The germline CDR1 and CDR2 sequences are MDHEN and SYDVKM.

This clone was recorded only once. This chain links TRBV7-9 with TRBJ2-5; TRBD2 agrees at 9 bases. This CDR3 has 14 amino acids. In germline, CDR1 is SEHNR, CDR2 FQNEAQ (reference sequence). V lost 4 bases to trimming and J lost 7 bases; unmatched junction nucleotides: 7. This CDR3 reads CASSSLSGGGTQYF. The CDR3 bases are TGTGCCAGCAGCTCGCTTAGCGGGGGAGGGACCCAGTACTTC.

In DNA form, the CDR3 reads TGTGCCAGCAGTTTAAGTTGGGACCCCAAGGGCGAGCAGTACTTC. Residues: CASSLSWDPKGEQYF. The genes are TRBV28 and TRBJ2-7; D might be TRBD1 or TRBD2, each matching 5 bases. Trimming cost V 2 bases and J 6 bases, with 17 bases left between them. Germline lookup yields CDR1 MDHEN and CDR2 SYDVKM. There are 15 residues in the CDR3.

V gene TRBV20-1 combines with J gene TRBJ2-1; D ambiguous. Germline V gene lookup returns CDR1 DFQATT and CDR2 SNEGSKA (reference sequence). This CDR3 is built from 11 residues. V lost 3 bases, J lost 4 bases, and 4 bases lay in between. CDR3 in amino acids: CSARPYNEQFF. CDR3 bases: TGCAGTGCTAGGCCGTACAATGAGCAGTTCTTC.

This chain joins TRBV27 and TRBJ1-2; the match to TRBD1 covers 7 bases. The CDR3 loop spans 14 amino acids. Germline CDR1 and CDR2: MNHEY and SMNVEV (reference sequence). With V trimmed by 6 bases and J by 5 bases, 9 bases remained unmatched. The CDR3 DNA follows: TGTGCCAGCAGGCGCGCGGGGACAGATTATGGCTACACCTTC. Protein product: CASRRAGTDYGYTF.

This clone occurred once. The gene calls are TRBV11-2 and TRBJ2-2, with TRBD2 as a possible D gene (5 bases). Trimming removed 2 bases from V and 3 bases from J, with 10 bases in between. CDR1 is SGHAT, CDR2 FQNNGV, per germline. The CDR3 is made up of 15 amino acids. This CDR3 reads CASSLRGGDTGELFF. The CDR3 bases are TGTGCCAGCAGCTTACGGGGTGGAGACACCGGGGAGCTGTTTTTT.

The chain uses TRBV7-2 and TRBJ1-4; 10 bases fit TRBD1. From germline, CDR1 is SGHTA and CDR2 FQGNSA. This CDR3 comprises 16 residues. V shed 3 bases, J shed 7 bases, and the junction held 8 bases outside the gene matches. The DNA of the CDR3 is TGTGCCAGCAGCTTTTGGGACAGGGGAGGTGGTGAAAAACTGTTTTTT. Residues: CASSFWDRGGGEKLFF. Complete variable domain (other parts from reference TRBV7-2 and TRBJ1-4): GAGVSQSPSNKVTEKGKDVELRCDPISGHTALYWYRQSLGQGLEFLIYFQGNSAPDKSGLPSDRFSAERTGGSVSTLTIQRTQQEDSAVYLCASSFWDRGGGEKLFFGSGTQLSVL.

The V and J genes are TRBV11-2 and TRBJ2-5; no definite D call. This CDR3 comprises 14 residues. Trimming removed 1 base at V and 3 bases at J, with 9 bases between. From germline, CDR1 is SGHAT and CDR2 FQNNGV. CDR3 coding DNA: TGTGCCAGCAGCTTAGCCCCCATTGAAGAGACCCAGTACTTC. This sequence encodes CASSLAPIEETQYF.

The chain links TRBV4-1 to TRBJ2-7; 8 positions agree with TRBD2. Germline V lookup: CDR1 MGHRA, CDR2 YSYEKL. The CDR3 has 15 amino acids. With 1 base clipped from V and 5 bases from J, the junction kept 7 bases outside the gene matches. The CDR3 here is CASSQGAAGANEQYF. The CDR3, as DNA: TGCGCCAGCAGCCAAGGTGCAGCGGGAGCCAACGAGCAGTACTTC.

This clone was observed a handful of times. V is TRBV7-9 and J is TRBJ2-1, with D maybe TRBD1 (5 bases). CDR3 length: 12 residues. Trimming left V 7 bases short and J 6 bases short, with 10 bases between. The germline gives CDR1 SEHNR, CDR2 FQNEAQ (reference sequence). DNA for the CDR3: TGTGCCAGCAATAGACAGCTCAATGAGCAGTTCTTC. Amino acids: CASNRQLNEQFF. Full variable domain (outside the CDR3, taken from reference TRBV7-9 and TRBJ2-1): DTGVSQNPRHKITKRGQNVTFRCDPISEHNRLYWYRQTLGQGPEFLTYFQNEAQLEKSRLLSDRFSAERPKGSFSTLEIQRTEQGDSAMYLCASNRQLNEQFFGPGTRLTVL.

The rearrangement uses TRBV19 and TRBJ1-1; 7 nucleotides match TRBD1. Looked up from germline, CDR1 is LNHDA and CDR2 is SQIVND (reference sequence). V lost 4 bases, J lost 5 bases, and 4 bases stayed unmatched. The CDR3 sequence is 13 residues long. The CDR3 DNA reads TGTGCCAGTAGTACGACAGGGAGAACTGAAGCTTTCTTT. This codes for CASSTTGRTEAFF.

The chain's CDR3 is CASSIQGTANQPQHF. DNA of the CDR3: TGTGCCAGTAGTATCCAAGGGACAGCAAATCAGCCCCAGCATTTT. The J gene is TRBJ1-5, the V gene TRBV19; TRBD1 aligns across 7 bases. CDR1 LNHDA and CDR2 SQIVND come from the germline V gene (reference sequence). The CDR3 loop spans 15 amino acids. V was clipped by 3 bases and J by 4 bases; unmatched bases: 6.

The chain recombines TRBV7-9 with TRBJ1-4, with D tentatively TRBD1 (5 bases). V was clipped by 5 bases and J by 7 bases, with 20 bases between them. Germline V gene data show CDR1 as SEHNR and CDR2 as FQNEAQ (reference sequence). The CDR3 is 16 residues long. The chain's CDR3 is CASSRLNSGMGEKLFF. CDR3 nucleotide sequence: TGTGCCAGCAGCCGACTCAATTCAGGGATGGGTGAAAAACTGTTTTTT.

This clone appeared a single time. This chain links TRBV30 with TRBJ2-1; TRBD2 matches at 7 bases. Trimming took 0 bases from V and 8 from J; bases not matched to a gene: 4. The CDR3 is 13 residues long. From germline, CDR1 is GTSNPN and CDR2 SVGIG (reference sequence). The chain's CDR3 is CAWSVGLVYEQFF. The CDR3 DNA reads TGTGCCTGGAGTGTAGGACTAGTCTATGAGCAGTTCTTC.

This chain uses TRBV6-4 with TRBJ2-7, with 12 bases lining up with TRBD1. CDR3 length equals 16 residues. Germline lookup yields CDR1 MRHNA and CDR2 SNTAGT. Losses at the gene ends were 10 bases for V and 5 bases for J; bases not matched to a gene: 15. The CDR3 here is CATADGTGGVSDEQYF. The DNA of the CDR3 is TGTGCCACCGCCGATGGGACAGGGGGCGTAAGCGACGAGCAGTACTTC.

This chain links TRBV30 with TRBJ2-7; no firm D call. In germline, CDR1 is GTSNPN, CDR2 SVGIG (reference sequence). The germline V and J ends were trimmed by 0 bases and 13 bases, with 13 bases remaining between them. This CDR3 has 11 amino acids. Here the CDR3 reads CAWSVSVSFYF. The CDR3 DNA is TGTGCCTGGAGTGTAAGCGTCTCCTTTTACTTC.

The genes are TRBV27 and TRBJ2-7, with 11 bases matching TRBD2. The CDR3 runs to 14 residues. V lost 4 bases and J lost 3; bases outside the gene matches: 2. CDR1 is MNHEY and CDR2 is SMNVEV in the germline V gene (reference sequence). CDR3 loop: CASSSGTSGYEQYF. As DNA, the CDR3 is TGTGCCAGCAGTTCCGGGACTAGCGGCTACGAGCAGTACTTC.

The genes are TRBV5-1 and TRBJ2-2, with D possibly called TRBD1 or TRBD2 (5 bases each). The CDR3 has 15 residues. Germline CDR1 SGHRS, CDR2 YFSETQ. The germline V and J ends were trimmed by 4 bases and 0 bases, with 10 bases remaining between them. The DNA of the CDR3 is TGCGCCAGCAGCACCGGGACCGCGAACACCGGGGAGCTGTTTTTT. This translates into CASSTGTANTGELFF. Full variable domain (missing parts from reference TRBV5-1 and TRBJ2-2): KAGVTQTPRYLIKTRGQQVTLSCSPISGHRSVSWYQQTPGQGLQFLFEYFSETQRNKGNFPGRFSGRQFSNSRSEMNVSTLELGDSALYLCASSTGTANTGELFFGEGSRLTVL.